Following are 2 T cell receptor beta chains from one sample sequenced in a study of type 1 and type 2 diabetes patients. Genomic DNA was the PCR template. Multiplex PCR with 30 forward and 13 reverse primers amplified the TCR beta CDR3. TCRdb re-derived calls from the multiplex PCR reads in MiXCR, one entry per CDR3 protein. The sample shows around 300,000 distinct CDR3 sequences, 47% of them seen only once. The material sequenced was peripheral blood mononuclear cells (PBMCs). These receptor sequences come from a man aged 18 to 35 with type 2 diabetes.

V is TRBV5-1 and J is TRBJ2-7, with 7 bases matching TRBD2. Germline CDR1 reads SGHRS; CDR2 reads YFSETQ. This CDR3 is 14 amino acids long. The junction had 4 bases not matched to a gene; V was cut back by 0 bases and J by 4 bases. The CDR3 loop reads CASSLDPSGYEQYF. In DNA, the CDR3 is TGCGCCAGCAGCTTGGACCCTAGCGGATACGAGCAGTACTTC.

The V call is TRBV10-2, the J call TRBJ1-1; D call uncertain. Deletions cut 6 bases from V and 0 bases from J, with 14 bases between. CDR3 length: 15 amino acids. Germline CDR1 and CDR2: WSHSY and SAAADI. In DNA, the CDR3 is TGCGCCAGCAGCTTAGACATCAACATGAACACTGAAGCTTTCTTT. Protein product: CASSLDINMNTEAFF.